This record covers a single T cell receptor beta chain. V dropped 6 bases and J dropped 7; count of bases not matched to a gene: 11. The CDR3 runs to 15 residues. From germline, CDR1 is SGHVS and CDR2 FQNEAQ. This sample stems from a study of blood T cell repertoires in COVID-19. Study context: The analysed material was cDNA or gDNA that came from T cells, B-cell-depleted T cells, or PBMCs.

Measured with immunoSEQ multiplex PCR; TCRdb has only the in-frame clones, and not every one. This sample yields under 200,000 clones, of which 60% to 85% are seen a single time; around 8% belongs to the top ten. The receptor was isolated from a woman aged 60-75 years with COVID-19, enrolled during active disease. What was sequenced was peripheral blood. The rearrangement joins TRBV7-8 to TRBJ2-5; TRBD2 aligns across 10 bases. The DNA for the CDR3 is TGTGCCAGCAGGAGCGGGAGGGCATCGGGTGGGACCCAGTACTTC. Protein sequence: CASRSGRASGGTQYF. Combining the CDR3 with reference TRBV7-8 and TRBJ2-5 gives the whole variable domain GAGVSQSPRYKVAKRGQDVALRCDPISGHVSLFWYQQALGQGPEFLTYFQNEAQLDKSGLPSDRFFAERPEGSVSTLKIQRTQQEDSAVYLCASRSGRASGGTQYFGPGTRLLVL.